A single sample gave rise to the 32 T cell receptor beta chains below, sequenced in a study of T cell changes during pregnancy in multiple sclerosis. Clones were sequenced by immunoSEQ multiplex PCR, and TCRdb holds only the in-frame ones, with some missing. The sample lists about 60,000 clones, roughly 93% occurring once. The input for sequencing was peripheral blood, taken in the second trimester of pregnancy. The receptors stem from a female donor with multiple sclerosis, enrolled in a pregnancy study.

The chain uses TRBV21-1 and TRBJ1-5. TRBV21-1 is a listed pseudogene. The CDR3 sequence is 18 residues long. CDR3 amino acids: CASSKGRDGNYSNQPQHF. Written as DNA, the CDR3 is TGTGCCAGCAGCAAAGGGAGGGACGGAAATTATAGCAATCAGCCCCAGCATTTT.

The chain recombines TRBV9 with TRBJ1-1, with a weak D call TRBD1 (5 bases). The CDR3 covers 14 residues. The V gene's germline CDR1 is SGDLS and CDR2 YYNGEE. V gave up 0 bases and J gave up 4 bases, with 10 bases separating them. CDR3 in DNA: TGTGCCAGCAGCGTAGGGGCAGGGCCCACTGAAGCTTTCTTT. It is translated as CASSVGAGPTEAFF.

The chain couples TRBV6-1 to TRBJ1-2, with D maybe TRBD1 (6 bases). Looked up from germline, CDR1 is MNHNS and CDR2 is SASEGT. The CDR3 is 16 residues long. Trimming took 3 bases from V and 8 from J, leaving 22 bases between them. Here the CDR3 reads CASSETGRPRLGGYTF. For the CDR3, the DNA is TGTGCCAGCAGTGAGACAGGTCGTCCCCGCCTGGGAGGCTACACCTTC.

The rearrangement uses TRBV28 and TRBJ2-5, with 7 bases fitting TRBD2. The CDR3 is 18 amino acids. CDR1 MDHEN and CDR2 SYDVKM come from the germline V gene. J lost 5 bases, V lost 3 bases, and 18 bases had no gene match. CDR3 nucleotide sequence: TGTGCCAGCAGTTTGCCGACTAAAAACCTAGCGGAGGGTGAGACCCAGTACTTC. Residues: CASSLPTKNLAEGETQYF.

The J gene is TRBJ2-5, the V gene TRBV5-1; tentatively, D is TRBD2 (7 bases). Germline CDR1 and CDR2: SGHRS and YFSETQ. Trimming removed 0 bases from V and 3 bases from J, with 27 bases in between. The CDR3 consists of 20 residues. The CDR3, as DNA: TGCGCCAGCAGCTTGGCCCGGGCAGCTCCCCTCGGGGGGCCTGAAGAGACCCAGTACTTC. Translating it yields CASSLARAAPLGGPEETQYF.

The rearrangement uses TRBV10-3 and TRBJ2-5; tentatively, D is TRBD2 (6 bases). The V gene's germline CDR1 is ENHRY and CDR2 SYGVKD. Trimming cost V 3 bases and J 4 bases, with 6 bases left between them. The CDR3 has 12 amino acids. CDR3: CAISDGRETQYF. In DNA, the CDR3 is TGTGCCATCAGTGACGGGAGAGAGACCCAGTACTTC.

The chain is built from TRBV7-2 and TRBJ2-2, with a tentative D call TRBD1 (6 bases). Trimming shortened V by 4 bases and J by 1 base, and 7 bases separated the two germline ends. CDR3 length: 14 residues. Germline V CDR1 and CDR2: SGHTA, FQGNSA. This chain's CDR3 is CASSSRGNTGELFF. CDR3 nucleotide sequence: TGTGCCAGCAGCTCCAGGGGGAACACCGGGGAGCTGTTTTTT.

The CDR3 DNA sequence: TGCGCCAGCAGCCCCCAGGGGACAGGGGAGACCCAGTACTTC. Encoded protein: CASSPQGTGETQYF. The genes are TRBV5-1 and TRBJ2-5; 9 nucleotides align to TRBD1. The ends lost 4 bases at V and 5 bases at J; junction bases unmatched: 6. This CDR3 has 14 amino acids. Looked up from germline, CDR1 is SGHRS and CDR2 is YFSETQ. The variable domain in full, with the rest retrieved from reference TRBV5-1 and TRBJ2-5, is KAGVTQTPRYLIKTRGQQVTLSCSPISGHRSVSWYQQTPGQGLQFLFEYFSETQRNKGNFPGRFSGRQFSNSRSEMNVSTLELGDSALYLCASSPQGTGETQYFGPGTRLLVL.

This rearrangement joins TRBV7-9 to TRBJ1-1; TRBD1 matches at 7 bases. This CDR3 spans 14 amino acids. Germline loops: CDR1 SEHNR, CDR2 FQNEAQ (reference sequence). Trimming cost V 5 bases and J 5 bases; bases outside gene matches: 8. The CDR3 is CASSEMTGRTEAFF. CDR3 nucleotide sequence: TGTGCCAGCAGCGAAATGACAGGGAGGACTGAAGCTTTCTTT.

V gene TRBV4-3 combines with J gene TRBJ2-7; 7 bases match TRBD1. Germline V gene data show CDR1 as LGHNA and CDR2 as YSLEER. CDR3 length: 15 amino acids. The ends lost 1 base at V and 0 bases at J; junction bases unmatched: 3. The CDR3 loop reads CASSQAPGGSYEQYF. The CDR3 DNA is TGCGCCAGCAGCCAAGCCCCAGGGGGCTCCTACGAGCAGTACTTC.

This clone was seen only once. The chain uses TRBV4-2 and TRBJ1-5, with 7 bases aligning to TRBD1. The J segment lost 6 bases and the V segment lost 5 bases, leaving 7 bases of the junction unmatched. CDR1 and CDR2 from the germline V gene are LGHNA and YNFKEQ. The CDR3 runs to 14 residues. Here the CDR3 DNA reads TGTGCCAGCAGCGCGGACAGGAACGGTCAGCCCCAGCATTTT. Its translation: CASSADRNGQPQHF.

In DNA, the CDR3 is TGCGCCAGCAGCCCAGGGAGGGCTAATGAAAAACTGTTTTTT. Protein: CASSPGRANEKLFF. This chain joins TRBV5-1 and TRBJ1-4; tentatively, D is TRBD1 (5 bases). CDR3 length: 14 amino acids. Germline CDR1 SGHRS, CDR2 YFSETQ. Trimming took off 4 bases at V and 3 bases at J, with 10 bases between the two ends.

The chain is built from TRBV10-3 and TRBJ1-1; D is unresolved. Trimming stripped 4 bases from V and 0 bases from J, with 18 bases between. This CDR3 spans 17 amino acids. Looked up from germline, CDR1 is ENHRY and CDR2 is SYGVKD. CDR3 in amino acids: CAISGKIFGDMNTEAFF. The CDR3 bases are TGTGCCATCAGTGGGAAGATCTTCGGGGATATGAACACTGAAGCTTTCTTT.

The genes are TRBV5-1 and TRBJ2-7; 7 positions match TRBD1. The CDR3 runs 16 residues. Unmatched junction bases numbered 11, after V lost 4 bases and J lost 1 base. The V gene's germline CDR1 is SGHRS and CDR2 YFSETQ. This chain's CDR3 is CASSQDRRTRSYEQYF. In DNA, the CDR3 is TGCGCCAGCAGCCAGGACAGGAGGACCAGATCCTACGAGCAGTACTTC.

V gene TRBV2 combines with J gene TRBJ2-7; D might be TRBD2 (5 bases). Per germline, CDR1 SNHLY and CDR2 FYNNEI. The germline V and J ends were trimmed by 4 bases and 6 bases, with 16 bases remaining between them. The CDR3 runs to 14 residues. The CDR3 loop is CASSAGSWVAEQYF. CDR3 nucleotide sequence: TGTGCCAGCAGTGCGGGATCTTGGGTGGCCGAGCAGTACTTC.

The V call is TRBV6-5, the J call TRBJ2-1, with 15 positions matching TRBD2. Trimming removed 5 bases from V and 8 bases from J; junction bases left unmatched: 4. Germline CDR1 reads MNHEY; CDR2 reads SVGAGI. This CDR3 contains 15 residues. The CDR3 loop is CASSRTSGGVYEQFF. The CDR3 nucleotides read TGTGCCAGCAGTCGGACTAGCGGGGGGGTCTATGAGCAGTTCTTC.

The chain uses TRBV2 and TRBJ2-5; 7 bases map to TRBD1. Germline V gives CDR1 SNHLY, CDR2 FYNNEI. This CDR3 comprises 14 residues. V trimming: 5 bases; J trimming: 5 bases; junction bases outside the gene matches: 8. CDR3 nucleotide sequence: TGTGCCAGCAGTTACGACAGGGACGGGGAGACCCAGTACTTC. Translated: CASSYDRDGETQYF.

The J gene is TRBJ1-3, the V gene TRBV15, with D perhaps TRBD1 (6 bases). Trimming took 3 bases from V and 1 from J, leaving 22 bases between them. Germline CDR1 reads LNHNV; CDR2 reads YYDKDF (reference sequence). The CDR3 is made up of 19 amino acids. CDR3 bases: TGTGCCACCAGCAGGGCCCGGCTCCGGGACACGCGGTCTGGAAACACCATATATTTT. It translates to CATSRARLRDTRSGNTIYF.

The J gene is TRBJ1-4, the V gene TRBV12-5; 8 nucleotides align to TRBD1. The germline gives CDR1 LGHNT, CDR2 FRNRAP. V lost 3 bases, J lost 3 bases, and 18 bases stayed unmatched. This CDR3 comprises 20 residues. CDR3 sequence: CASGFLTLRAGGAANEKLFF. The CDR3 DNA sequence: TGTGCTAGTGGTTTCCTAACCCTCAGGGCAGGGGGCGCGGCTAATGAAAAACTGTTTTTT.

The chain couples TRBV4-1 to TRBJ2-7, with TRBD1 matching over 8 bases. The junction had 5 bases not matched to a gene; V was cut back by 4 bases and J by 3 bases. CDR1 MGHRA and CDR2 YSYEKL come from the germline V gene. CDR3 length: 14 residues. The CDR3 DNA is TGCGCCAGCAGCCCCCGGACAGGGCTCTACGAGCAGTACTTC. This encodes CASSPRTGLYEQYF.

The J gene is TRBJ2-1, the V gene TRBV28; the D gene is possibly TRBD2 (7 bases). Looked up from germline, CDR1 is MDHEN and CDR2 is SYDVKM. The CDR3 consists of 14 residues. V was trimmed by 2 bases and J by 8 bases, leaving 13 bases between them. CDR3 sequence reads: CASSLGRGGYEQFF. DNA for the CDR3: TGTGCCAGCAGTTTAGGGAGGGGGGGCTATGAGCAGTTCTTC. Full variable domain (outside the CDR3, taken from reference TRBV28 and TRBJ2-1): DVKVTQSSRYLVKRTGEKVFLECVQDMDHENMFWYRQDPGLGLRLIYFSYDVKMKEKGDIPEGYSVSREKKERFSLILESASTNQTSMYLCASSLGRGGYEQFFGPGTRLTVL.

The CDR3 nucleotides read TGTGCCAGCAGCCTGCGACTAGCGGAGAATGAGCAGTTCTTC. The encoded protein is CASSLRLAENEQFF. The rearrangement joins TRBV7-9 to TRBJ2-1; 9 bases align to TRBD2. This CDR3 comprises 14 residues. Germline V CDR1 and CDR2: SEHNR, FQNEAQ (reference sequence). V trimming: 5 bases; J trimming: 7 bases; junction bases outside the gene matches: 6.

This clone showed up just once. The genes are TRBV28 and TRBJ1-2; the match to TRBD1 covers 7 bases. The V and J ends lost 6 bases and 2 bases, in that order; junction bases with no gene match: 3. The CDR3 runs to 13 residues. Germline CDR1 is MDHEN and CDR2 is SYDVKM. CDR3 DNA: TGTGCCAGCAGGGGGACAGTAAACTATGGCTACACCTTC. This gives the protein CASRGTVNYGYTF.

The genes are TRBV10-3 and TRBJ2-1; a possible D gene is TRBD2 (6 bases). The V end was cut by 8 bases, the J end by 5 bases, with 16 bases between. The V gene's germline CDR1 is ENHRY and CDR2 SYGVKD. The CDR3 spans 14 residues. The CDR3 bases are TGTGCCATCGGCGGGACTCTCGAGGACAATGAGCAGTTCTTC. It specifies CAIGGTLEDNEQFF.

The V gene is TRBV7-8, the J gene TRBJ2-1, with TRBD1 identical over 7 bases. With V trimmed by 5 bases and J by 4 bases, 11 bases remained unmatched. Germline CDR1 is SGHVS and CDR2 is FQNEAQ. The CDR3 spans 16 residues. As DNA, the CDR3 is TGTGCCAGCAGCCTGAGACAGGGCGGAGTGTACAATGAGCAGTTCTTC. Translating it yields CASSLRQGGVYNEQFF.

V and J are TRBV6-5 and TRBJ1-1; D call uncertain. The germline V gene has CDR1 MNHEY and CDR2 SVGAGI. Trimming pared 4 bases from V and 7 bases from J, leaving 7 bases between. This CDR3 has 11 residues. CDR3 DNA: TGTGCCAGCAGTTTGGGCAGTGAAGCTTTCTTT. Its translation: CASSLGSEAFF.

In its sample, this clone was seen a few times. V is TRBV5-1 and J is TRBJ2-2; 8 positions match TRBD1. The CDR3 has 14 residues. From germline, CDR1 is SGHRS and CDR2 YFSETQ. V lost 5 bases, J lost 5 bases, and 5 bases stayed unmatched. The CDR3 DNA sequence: TGCGCCAGCAGAGGACAGGGAAGAACCGGGGAGCTGTTTTTT. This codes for CASRGQGRTGELFF.

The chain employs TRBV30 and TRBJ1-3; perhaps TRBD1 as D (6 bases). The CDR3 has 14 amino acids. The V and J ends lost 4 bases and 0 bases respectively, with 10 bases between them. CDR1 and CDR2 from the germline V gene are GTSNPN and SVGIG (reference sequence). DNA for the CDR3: TGTGCCTGGACCCCGGGACACTCTGGAAACACCATATATTTT. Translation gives CAWTPGHSGNTIYF.

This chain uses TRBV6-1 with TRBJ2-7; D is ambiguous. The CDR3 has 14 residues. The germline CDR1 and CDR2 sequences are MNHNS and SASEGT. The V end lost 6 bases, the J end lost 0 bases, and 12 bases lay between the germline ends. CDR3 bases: TGTGCCAGCAGCAATCCTCCTAACTCCTACGAGCAGTACTTC. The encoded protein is CASSNPPNSYEQYF.

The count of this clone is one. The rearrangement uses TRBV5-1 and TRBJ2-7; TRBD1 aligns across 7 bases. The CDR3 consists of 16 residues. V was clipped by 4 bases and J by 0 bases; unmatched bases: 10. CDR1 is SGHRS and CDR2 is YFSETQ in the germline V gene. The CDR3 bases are TGCGCCAGCAGCCAAAGGACAGGACCGAGCTCCTACGAGCAGTACTTC. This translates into CASSQRTGPSSYEQYF.

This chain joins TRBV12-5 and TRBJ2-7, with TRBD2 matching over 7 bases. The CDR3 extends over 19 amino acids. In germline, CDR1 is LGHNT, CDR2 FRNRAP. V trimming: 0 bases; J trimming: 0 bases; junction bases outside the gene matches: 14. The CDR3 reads CASGLVRFRGGLSSYEQYF. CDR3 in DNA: TGTGCTAGTGGTTTGGTACGATTTCGGGGAGGGCTGAGCTCCTACGAGCAGTACTTC.

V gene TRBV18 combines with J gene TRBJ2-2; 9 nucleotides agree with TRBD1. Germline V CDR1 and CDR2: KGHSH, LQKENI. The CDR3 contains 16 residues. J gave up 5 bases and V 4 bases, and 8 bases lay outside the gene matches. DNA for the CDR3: TGTGCCAGCTCACTACTGACAGGGGGACAAACCGGGGAGCTGTTTTTT. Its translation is CASSLLTGGQTGELFF.